Shown below are 17 T cell receptor beta chains from a single sample sequenced in a study of cytomegalovirus exposure and HLA in healthy donors. The study ran its PCR with 60 Vbeta and 13 Jbeta primers. Profiled with immunoSEQ multiplex PCR; TCRdb holds only in-frame clones, not every one. The top ten clones hold around 4% of a sample with over 150,000 clones, approximately 71% of them seen once. The sample taken for sequencing was PBMCs. The receptors derive from a woman younger than 35 in good health and CMV-seropositive.

The chain combines TRBV5-1 with TRBJ1-4, with a tentative D call TRBD1 (5 bases). Germline V lookup: CDR1 SGHRS, CDR2 YFSETQ. Trimming cost V 4 bases and J 4 bases, with 11 bases left between them. The CDR3 runs 14 residues. In nucleotides, the CDR3 is TGCGCCAGCAGCCCCGGGAGGGGTAATGAAAAACTGTTTTTT. Its protein is CASSPGRGNEKLFF.

V gene TRBV7-2 combines with J gene TRBJ1-1, with 10 nucleotides matching TRBD1. Germline CDR1 SGHTA, CDR2 FQGNSA. This CDR3 spans 16 amino acids. The V and J ends lost 3 bases and 2 bases, in that order; junction bases with no gene match: 6. CDR3 loop: CASSFRDRGPNTEAFF. CDR3 in DNA: TGTGCCAGCAGCTTCCGGGACAGGGGCCCAAACACTGAAGCTTTCTTT.

The chain recombines TRBV30 with TRBJ1-6; 10 bases align to TRBD1. The ends lost 5 bases at V and 7 bases at J; junction bases unmatched: 2. The CDR3 is 13 amino acids. The germline V gene has CDR1 GTSNPN and CDR2 SVGIG (reference sequence). The DNA for the CDR3 is TGTGCCTGGGGGACAGGGGCGAATTCACCCCTCCACTTT. Amino acid sequence: CAWGTGANSPLHF.

The V call is TRBV28, the J call TRBJ2-7; 7 nucleotides line up with TRBD1. The germline gives CDR1 MDHEN, CDR2 SYDVKM. V lost 2 bases, J lost 0 bases, and 4 bases stayed unmatched. The CDR3 runs to 15 residues. The CDR3 coding sequence is TGTGCCAGCAGTTTAGGGGACAGCTACTCCTACGAGCAGTACTTC. This sequence encodes CASSLGDSYSYEQYF.

This clone occurred a few times. The chain recombines TRBV6-5 with TRBJ1-4; D gene unclear. From germline, CDR1 is MNHEY and CDR2 SVGAGI. This CDR3 spans 13 amino acids. Trimming left V 3 bases short and J 5 bases short, with 7 bases between. CDR3 amino acids: CASSYSWNEKLFF. In DNA form, the CDR3 reads TGTGCCAGCAGTTATAGTTGGAATGAAAAACTGTTTTTT.

This clone appeared a few times. The gene calls are TRBV7-9 and TRBJ2-1; 7 bases line up with TRBD2. J was trimmed by 9 bases and V by 1 base; bases with no gene match: 9. This CDR3 comprises 15 residues. Per germline, CDR1 SEHNR and CDR2 FQNEAQ (reference sequence). The DNA of the CDR3 is TGTGCCAGCAGCTTAGGATTGGGAGGGAGCGGTGAGCAGTTCTTC. Translation gives CASSLGLGGSGEQFF.

The sample holds one count of this clone. The V call is TRBV29-1, the J call TRBJ1-1; 9 positions match TRBD1. The CDR3 is 13 residues long. The V and J ends lost 5 bases and 3 bases, in that order; junction bases with no gene match: 4. Germline-derived CDR1 and CDR2 are SQVTM and ANQGSEA. The CDR3 reads CSVRDRVYTEAFF. CDR3 sequence (DNA): TGCAGCGTTCGGGACAGGGTTTACACTGAAGCTTTCTTT. Looking up the rest from reference TRBV29-1 and TRBJ1-1 gives the full variable domain: SAVISQKPSRDICQRGTSLTIQCQVDSQVTMMFWYRQQPGQSLTLIATANQGSEATYESGFVIDKFPISRPNLTFSTLTVSNMSPEDSSIYLCSVRDRVYTEAFFGQGTRLTVV.

This clone came up a few times. The V gene is TRBV15, the J gene TRBJ1-5; 7 nucleotides agree with TRBD1. CDR3 length: 16 residues. Looked up from germline, CDR1 is LNHNV and CDR2 is YYDKDF (reference sequence). The trim removed 3 bases at V and 4 bases at J, leaving 9 bases unmatched. DNA for the CDR3: TGTGCCACCAGCAGCCGGATGTCACAGGGGAATCAGCCCCAGCATTTT. It yields the protein CATSSRMSQGNQPQHF.

The rearrangement links TRBV28 to TRBJ1-4; 7 nucleotides align to TRBD1. The CDR3 runs 17 residues. V lost 5 bases, J lost 8 bases, and 17 bases stayed unmatched. Germline values: CDR1 MDHEN, CDR2 SYDVKM. In DNA form, the CDR3 reads TGTGCCAGCAGTCCCTTAGCTGCGACAGGGTTTTGGGAAAAACTGTTTTTT. Encoded protein: CASSPLAATGFWEKLFF.

The V call is TRBV6-5, the J call TRBJ2-7; no reliable D call. The CDR3 runs to 15 residues. Germline CDR1 is MNHEY and CDR2 is SVGAGI. Trimming shortened V by 6 bases and J by 2 bases, and 17 bases separated the two germline ends. The CDR3 DNA reads TGTGCCAGCAGCTTCCGCCTCAGTAGCCCCTACGAGCAGTACTTC. It specifies CASSFRLSSPYEQYF.

The chain recombines TRBV10-3 with TRBJ1-5, with unresolved D. The length of the CDR3 is 13 residues. Germline CDR1 ENHRY, CDR2 SYGVKD. V shed 5 bases and J shed 0 bases, with 5 bases lying between them. The DNA of the CDR3 is TGTGCCATCAGTACTTCTAGCAATCAGCCCCAGCATTTT. Translated: CAISTSSNQPQHF.

The rearrangement links TRBV5-8 to TRBJ1-6; a possible D gene is TRBD1 (6 bases). Germline CDR1 SGHTS, CDR2 YDEGEE. The CDR3 spans 16 residues. V gave up 0 bases and J gave up 3 bases, with 10 bases separating them. Written as DNA, the CDR3 is TGTGCCAGCAGCTTGGGGACAGCCAGCTATAATTCACCCCTCCACTTT. This encodes CASSLGTASYNSPLHF.

The J gene is TRBJ2-7, the V gene TRBV6-1; possible D gene TRBD2, 6 bases. CDR3 size: 12 residues. Germline-derived CDR1 and CDR2 are MNHNS and SASEGT. V lost 6 bases to trimming and J lost 3 bases, with 9 bases between them. The CDR3 reads CASREGDYEQYF. CDR3 DNA: TGTGCCAGCAGGGAGGGTGACTACGAGCAGTACTTC.

V usage is TRBV13 and J usage is TRBJ1-2; D gene unclear. CDR3 length equals 14 residues. Looked up from germline, CDR1 is PRHDT and CDR2 is FYEKMQ (reference sequence). Trimming stripped 0 bases from V and 1 base from J, with 6 bases between. DNA for the CDR3: TGTGCCAGCAGCTTAGGTCAGTTTAACTATGGCTACACCTTC. Residues: CASSLGQFNYGYTF.

The rearrangement uses TRBV5-1 and TRBJ2-5, with a weak D call TRBD1 (6 bases). The CDR3 has 15 amino acids. CDR1 SGHRS and CDR2 YFSETQ come from the germline V gene. V was cut by 4 bases and J by 3 bases, with 16 bases left in between. CDR3 loop: CASSRPEAGEETQYF. The CDR3 DNA sequence: TGCGCCAGCAGCCGTCCAGAGGCAGGGGAAGAGACCCAGTACTTC. Drawing the rest from reference TRBV5-1 and TRBJ2-5, the complete variable domain is KAGVTQTPRYLIKTRGQQVTLSCSPISGHRSVSWYQQTPGQGLQFLFEYFSETQRNKGNFPGRFSGRQFSNSRSEMNVSTLELGDSALYLCASSRPEAGEETQYFGPGTRLLVL.

The CDR3 DNA is TGTGCCAGCAGCTTGGGCAGGGGGTCCGATACGCAGTATTTT. This gives the protein CASSLGRGSDTQYF. The chain is built from TRBV5-4 and TRBJ2-3; 7 nucleotides match TRBD1. Trimming removed 0 bases from V and 6 bases from J; junction bases left unmatched: 4. Germline V lookup: CDR1 SGHNT, CDR2 YYREEE (reference sequence). The CDR3 is 14 amino acids.

The gene calls are TRBV29-1 and TRBJ2-3; the match to TRBD2 covers 8 bases. The germline V gene has CDR1 SQVTM and CDR2 ANQGSEA. Unmatched junction bases numbered 8, after V lost 0 bases and J lost 0 bases. The CDR3 is made up of 17 amino acids. The CDR3 reads CSVEEPKSGSSTDTQYF. For the CDR3, the DNA is TGCAGCGTTGAAGAACCGAAGAGCGGGAGTAGCACAGATACGCAGTATTTT.